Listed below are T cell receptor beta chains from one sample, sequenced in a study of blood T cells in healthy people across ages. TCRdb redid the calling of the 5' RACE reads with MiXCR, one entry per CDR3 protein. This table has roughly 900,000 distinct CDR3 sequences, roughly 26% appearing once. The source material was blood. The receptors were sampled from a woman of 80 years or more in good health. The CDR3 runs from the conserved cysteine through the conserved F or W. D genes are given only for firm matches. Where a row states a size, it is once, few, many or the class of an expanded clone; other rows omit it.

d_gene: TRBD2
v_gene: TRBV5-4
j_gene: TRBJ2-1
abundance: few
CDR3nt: TGTGCCAGCAGCTCACCGACTAGCGGGGTAGTCGATGAGCAGTTCTTC
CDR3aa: CASSSPTSGVVDEQFF

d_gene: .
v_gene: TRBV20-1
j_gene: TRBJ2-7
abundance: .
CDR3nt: TGCAGTCCGGAGGACTTGCCTTCGTACGAGCAGTACTTC
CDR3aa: CSPEDLPSYEQYF

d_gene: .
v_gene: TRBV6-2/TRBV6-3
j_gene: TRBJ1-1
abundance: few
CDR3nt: TGTGCCAGCAGTTCCGGGGGGAGGATGAACACTGAAGCTTTCTTT
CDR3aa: CASSSGGRMNTEAFF

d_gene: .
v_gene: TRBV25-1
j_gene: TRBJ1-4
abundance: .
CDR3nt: TGTGCCAGCAGTGAATCCGGATCGCATGAAAAACTGTTTTTT
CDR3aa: CASSESGSHEKLFF

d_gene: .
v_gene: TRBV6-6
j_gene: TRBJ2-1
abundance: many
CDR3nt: TGTGCCAGCAGTTACTCGAAAGACAGCAACAATGAGCAGTTCTTC
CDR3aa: CASSYSKDSNNEQFF

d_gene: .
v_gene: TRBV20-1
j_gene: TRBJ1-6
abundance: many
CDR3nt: TGCAGTGCTAGAGAAGGGGGGTCCGTTTCCCCCCTCCACTTT
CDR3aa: CSAREGGSVSPLHF

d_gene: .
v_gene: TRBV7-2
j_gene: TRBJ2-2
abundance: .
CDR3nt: TGTGCCAGCAGCTTAGCAGGGGGAGCCGGGGAGCTGTTTTTT
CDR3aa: CASSLAGGAGELFF

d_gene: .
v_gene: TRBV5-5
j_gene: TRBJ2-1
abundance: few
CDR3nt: TGTGCCAGCAGCTTGGGGGGGTTAGTGTACAATGAGCAGTTCTTC
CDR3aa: CASSLGGLVYNEQFF

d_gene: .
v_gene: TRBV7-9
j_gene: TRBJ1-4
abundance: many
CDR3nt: TGTGCCAGCAGCTTCGGACACAATAATGAAAAACTGTTTTTT
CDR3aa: CASSFGHNNEKLFF

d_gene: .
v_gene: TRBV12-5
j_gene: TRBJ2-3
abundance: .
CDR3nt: TGTGCTAGTGGTTTCGGAGAGGAGAGAACTAGCACAGATACGCAGTATTTT
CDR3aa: CASGFGEERTSTDTQYF

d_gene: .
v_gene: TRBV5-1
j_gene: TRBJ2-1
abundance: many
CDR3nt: TGCGCCAGCAGCTTGTCTAGTTGGGGCGGTGAGCAGTTCTTC
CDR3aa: CASSLSSWGGEQFF

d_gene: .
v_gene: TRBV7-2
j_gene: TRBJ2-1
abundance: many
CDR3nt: TGTGCCAGCAGCTTATATAGTTGGCAGGGTTCCTACAATGAGCAGTTCTTC
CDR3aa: CASSLYSWQGSYNEQFF

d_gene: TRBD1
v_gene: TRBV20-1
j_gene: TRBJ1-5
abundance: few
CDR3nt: TGCAGTGCCAAGACAGGGAGTCAGCCCCAGCATTTT
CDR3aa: CSAKTGSQPQHF

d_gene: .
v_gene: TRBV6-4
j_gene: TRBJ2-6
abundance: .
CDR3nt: TGTGCCAGCAGTGACGGGTGGACCTCTGGGGCCAACGTCCGGACTTTC
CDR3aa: CASSDGWTSGANVRTF

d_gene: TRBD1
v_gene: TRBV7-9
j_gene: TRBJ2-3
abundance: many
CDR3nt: TGTGCCAGCAGCTTAGAAGGGACAGAAACAGATACGCAGTATTTT
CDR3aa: CASSLEGTETDTQYF

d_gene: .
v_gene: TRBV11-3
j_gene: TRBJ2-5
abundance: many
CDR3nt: TGTGCCAGCAGTCGAGTATCCCAGCTCCAAGAGACCCAGTACTTC
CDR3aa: CASSRVSQLQETQYF

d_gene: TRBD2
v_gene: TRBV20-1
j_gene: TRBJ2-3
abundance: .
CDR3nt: TGCAGTGCTAGGACTAGCGCTTCCCGCGCAGATACGCAGTATTTT
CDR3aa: CSARTSASRADTQYF

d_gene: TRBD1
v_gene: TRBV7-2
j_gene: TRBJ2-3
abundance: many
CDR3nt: TGTGCCAGCAGCTTAACAACCCCCCGGACAGGGGGGAAAGATACGCAGTATTTT
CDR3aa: CASSLTTPRTGGKDTQYF

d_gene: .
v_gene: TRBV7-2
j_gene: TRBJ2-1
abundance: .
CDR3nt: TGTGCCAGCAGCTTAGATGGACGGAAGACCTACAATGAGCAGTTCTTC
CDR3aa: CASSLDGRKTYNEQFF

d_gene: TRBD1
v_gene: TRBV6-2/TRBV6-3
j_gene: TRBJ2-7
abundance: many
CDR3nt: TGTGCCAGCAGTTACTCACCGGACAGGGTAGGCGAGCAGTACTTC
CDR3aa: CASSYSPDRVGEQYF

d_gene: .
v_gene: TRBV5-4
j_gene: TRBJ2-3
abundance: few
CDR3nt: TGTGCCAGCAGCATCTGGTCAGATACGCAGTATTTT
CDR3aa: CASSIWSDTQYF

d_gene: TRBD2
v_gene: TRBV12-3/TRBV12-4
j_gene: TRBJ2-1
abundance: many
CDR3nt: TGTGCCAGCAGTTTGGGACGGGGGGGCTTCAATGAGCAGTTCTTC
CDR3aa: CASSLGRGGFNEQFF

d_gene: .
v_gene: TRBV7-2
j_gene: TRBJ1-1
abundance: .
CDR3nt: TGTGCCAGCAGCTTAGCTTGGGGGGGGGCTGAAGCTTTCTTT
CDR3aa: CASSLAWGGAEAFF

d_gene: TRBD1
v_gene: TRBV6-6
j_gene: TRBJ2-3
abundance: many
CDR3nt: TGTGCCATCCATTCGGGACAGGGGACAGATACGCAGTATTTT
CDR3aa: CAIHSGQGTDTQYF

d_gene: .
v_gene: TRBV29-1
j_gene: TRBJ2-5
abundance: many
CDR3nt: TGCAGCATACCGACAGGTGTCCAAAGAGGGACCCAGTACTTC
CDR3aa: CSIPTGVQRGTQYF

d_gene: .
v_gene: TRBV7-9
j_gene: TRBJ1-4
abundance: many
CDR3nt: TGTGCCAGCAGCGTATCCTTAAAACTGTTTTTT
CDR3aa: CASSVSLKLFF

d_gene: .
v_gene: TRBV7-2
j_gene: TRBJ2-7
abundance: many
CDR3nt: TGTGCCAGCAGCTTTGGACAGCACTCATCCTACGAGCAGTACTTC
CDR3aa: CASSFGQHSSYEQYF

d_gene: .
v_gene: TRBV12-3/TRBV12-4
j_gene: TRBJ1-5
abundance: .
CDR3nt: TGTGCCAGCAGTTTAAACAGGGACTACCGGCCCCAGCATTTT
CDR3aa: CASSLNRDYRPQHF

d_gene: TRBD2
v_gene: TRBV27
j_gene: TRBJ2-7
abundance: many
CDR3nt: TGTGCCAGCAGTCCCCCCCCGCGGCGGGGGGGCCGCGAGCAGTACTTC
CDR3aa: CASSPPPRRGGREQYF

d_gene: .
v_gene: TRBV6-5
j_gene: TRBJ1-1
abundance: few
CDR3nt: TGTGCCAGCAGTTACTCGTGGTCCGGGGAAGCTTTCTTT
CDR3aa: CASSYSWSGEAFF

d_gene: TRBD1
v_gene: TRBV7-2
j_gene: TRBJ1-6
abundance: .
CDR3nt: TGTGCCAGCAGCGCCGCTGCGTCTCAGGGGGCCGGATCACCCCTCCACTTT
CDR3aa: CASSAAASQGAGSPLHF

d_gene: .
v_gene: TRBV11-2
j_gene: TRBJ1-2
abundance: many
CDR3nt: TGTGCCAGCAGCTTAATCGGAGCCTTTAACTATGGCTACACCTTC
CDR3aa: CASSLIGAFNYGYTF

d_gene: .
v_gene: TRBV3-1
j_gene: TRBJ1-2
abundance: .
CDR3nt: TGTGCCAGCAGCCCCGGGACAACATATGGCTGCACCTTC
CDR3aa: CASSPGTTYGCTF

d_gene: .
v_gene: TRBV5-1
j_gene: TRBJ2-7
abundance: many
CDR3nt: TGCGCCAGCAGCTTGGAAGGGGGAGGGAACGAGCAGTACTTC
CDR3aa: CASSLEGGGNEQYF

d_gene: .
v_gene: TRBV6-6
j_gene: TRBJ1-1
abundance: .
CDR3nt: TGTGCCAGCAGTCACTCGACGGAAATGAACACTGAAGCTTTCTTT
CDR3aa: CASSHSTEMNTEAFF

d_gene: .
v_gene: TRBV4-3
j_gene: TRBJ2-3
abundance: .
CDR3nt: TGCGCCAGCAGCCAAGCGAAAACTAGTCCAGACACAGATACGCAGTATTTT
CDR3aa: CASSQAKTSPDTDTQYF

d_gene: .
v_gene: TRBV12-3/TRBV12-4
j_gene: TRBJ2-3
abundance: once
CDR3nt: TGTGCCAGCAGTTTAGCACTGGCGAGCGCAGATACGCAATATTTT
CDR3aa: CASSLALASADTQYF

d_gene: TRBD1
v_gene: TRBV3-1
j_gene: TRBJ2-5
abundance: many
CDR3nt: TGTGCCAGCAGCCAGGATGCAGGGGGAGAGACCCAGTACTTC
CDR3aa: CASSQDAGGETQYF

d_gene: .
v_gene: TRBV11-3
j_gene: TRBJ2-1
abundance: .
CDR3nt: TGTGCCAGCAGCACACGACTAGGGTACAATGAGCAGTTCTTC
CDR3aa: CASSTRLGYNEQFF

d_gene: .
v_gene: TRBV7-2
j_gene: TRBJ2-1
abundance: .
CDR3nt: TGTGCCAGCAGCCTCATAAATGGCAATGAGCAGTTCTTC
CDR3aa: CASSLINGNEQFF

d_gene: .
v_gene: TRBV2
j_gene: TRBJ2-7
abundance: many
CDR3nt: TGTGCCAGCAGAGTAGACAGGACCCCCTCCTACGAGCAGTACTTC
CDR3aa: CASRVDRTPSYEQYF

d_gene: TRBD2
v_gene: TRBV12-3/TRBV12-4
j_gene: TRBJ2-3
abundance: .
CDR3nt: TGTGCCAGCAGCCAAGGACTAGCGGGGGGAACCGGTGCTGATACGCAATATTTT
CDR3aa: CASSQGLAGGTGADTQYF

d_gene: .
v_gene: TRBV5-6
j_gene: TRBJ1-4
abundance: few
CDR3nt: TGTGCCAGCAGCTTGGAACGGGTTAGTGAAAAACTGTTTTTT
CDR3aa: CASSLERVSEKLFF

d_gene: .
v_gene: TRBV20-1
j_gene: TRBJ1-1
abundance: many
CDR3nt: TGCAGTGCTAGAATAGCAGGGCTCAACACTGAAGCTTTCTTT
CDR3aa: CSARIAGLNTEAFF

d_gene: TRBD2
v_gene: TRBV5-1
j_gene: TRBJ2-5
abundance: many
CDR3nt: TGCGCCAGCAGCTTGGGGCGGACTAGCGGCGGTCTAGAGACCCAGTACTTC
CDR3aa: CASSLGRTSGGLETQYF

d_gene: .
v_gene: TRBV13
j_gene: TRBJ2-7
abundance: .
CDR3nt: TGTGCCAGCAGGCGGGGCGCAAGCTCCTACAATGAGCAGTACTTC
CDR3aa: CASRRGASSYNEQYF